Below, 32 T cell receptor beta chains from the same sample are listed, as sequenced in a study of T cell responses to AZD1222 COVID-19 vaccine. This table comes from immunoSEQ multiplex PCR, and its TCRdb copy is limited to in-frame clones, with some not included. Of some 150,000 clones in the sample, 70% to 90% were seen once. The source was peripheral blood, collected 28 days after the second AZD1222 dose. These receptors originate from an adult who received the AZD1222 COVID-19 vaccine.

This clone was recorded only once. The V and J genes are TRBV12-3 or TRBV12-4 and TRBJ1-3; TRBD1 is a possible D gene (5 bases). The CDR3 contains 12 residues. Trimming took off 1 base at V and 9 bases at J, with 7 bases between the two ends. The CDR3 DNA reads TGTGCCAGCAGTTTAGGAGGGGTCACCATATATTTT. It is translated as CASSLGGVTIYF.

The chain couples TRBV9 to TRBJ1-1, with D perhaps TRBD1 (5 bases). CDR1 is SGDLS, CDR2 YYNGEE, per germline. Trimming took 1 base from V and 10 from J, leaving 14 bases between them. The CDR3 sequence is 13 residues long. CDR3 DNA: TGTGCCAGCAGCGTAATTGACGGGGACGTAGCTTTCTTT. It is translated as CASSVIDGDVAFF.

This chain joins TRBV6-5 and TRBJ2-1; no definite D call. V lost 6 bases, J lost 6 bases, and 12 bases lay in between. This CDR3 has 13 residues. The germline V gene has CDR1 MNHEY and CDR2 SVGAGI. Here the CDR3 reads CASSRPTINEQFF. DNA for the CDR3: TGTGCCAGCAGCCGTCCAACAATCAATGAGCAGTTCTTC.

CDR3 DNA: TGCGCCAGCAGCGCCGTCCAGAGCTCTGGGGCCAACGTCCTGACTTTC. As protein: CASSAVQSSGANVLTF. This chain uses TRBV5-1 with TRBJ2-6, with D unclear. Germline V CDR1 and CDR2: SGHRS, YFSETQ. This CDR3 spans 16 amino acids. V lost 4 bases, J lost 0 bases, and 11 bases lay in between. The full variable domain, in which reference TRBV5-1 and TRBJ2-6 provide the parts outside the CDR3, is KAGVTQTPRYLIKTRGQQVTLSCSPISGHRSVSWYQQTPGQGLQFLFEYFSETQRNKGNFPGRFSGRQFSNSRSEMNVSTLELGDSALYLCASSAVQSSGANVLTFGAGSRLTVL.

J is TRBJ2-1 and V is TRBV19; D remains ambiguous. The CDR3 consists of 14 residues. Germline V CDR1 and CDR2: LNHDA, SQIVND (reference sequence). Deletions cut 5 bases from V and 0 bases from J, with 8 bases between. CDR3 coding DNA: TGTGCCAGTAGTTTGGGTAGCTCCTACAATGAGCAGTTCTTC. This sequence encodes CASSLGSSYNEQFF.

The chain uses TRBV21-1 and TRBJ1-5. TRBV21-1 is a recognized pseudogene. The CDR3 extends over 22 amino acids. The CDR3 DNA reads TGTGCCAGCAGCAAAGGGAACGGGGGTAGTCAGGAGCATGGTTTCGGCAATCAGCCCCAGCATTTT. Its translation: CASSKGNGGSQEHGFGNQPQHF.

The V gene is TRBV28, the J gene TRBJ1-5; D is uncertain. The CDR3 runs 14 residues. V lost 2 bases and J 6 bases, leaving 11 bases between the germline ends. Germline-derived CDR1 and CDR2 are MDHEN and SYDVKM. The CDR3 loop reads CASSLPWVRQPQHF. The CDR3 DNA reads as TGTGCCAGCAGTTTACCTTGGGTCCGTCAGCCCCAGCATTTT.

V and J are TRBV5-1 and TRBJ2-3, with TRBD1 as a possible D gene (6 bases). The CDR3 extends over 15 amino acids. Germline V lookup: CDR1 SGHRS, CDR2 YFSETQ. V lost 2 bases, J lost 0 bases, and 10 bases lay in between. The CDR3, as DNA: TGCGCCAGCAGCTTCAGGCAGGGGAGCACAGATACGCAGTATTTT. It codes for CASSFRQGSTDTQYF.

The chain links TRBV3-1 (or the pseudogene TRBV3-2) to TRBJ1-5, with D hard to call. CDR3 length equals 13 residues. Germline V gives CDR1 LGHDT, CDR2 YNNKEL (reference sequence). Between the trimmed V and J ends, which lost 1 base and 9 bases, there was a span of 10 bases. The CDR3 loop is CASSQGLMRPQHF. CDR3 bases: TGTGCCAGCAGCCAAGGTCTCATGCGGCCCCAGCATTTT.

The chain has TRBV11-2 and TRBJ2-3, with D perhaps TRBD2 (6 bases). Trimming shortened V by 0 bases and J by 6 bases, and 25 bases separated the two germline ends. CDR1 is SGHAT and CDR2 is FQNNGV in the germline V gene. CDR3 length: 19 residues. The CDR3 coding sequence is TGTGCCAGCAGCTTAGATCAAGGACTAAGCTGGCGTGGGATGGATACGCAGTATTTT. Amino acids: CASSLDQGLSWRGMDTQYF.

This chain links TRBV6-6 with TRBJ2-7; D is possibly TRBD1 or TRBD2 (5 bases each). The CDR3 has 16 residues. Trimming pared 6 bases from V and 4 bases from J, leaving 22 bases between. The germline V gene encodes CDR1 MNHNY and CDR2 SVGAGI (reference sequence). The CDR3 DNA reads TGTGCCAGCAGCACAACGGCTCAGGGCGGGTCTTACGAGCAGTACTTC. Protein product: CASSTTAQGGSYEQYF.

The CDR3 DNA reads TGTGCCAGCACTCCAGGGGGCTATGGCTACACCTTC. Amino acids: CASTPGGYGYTF. The chain has TRBV6-5 and TRBJ1-2; 7 bases map to TRBD1. CDR1 and CDR2 (germline): MNHEY, SVGAGI. This CDR3 is 12 amino acids long. The V and J ends lost 7 bases and 4 bases, in that order; junction bases with no gene match: 3.

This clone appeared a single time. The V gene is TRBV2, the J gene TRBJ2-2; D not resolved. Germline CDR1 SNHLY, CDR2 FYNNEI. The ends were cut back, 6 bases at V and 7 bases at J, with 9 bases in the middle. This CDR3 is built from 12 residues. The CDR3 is CASSSLGGELFF. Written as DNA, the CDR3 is TGTGCCAGCAGCTCGCTCGGCGGGGAGCTGTTTTTT.

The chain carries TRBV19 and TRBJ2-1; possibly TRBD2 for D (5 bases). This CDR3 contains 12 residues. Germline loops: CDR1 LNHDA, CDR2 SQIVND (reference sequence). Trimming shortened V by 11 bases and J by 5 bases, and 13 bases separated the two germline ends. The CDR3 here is CAADGRDNEQFF. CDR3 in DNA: TGTGCCGCCGACGGGCGGGACAATGAGCAGTTCTTC. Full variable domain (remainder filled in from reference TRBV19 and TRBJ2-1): DGGITQSPKYLFRKEGQNVTLSCEQNLNHDAMYWYRQDPGQGLRLIYYSQIVNDFQKGDIAEGYSVSREKKESFPLTVTSAQKNPTAFYLCAADGRDNEQFFGPGTRLTVL.

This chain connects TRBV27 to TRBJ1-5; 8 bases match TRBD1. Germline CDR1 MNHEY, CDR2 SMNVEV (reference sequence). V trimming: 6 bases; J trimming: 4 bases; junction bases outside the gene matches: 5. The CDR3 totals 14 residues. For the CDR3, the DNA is TGTGCCAGCAGAGGGACAGGTACTAATCAGCCCCAGCATTTT. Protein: CASRGTGTNQPQHF.

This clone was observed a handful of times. The CDR3 DNA sequence: TGTGCCAGCAGCCAGGGACAGCAAGAGACCCAGTACTTC. It specifies CASSQGQQETQYF. The chain joins TRBV14 to TRBJ2-5; 7 positions agree with TRBD1. J gave up 2 bases and V 3 bases, and 0 bases lay outside the gene matches. The germline V gene has CDR1 SGHDN and CDR2 FVKESK. The CDR3 sequence is 13 residues long.

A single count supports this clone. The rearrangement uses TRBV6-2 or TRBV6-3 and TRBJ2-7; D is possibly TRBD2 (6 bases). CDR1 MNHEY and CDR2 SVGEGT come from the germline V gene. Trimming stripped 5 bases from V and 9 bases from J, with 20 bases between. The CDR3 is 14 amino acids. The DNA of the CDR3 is TGTGCCAGCAGTCCCGGGACTCGGAGGAAGGGGCAGTACTTC. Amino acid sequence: CASSPGTRRKGQYF.

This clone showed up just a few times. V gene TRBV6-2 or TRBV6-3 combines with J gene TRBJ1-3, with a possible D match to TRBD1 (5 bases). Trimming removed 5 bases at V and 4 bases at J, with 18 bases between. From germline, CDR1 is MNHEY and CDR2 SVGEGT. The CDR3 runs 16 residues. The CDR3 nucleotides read TGTGCCAGCAGTGCTACCCAGGGATATGCGGGAAACACCATATATTTT. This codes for CASSATQGYAGNTIYF.

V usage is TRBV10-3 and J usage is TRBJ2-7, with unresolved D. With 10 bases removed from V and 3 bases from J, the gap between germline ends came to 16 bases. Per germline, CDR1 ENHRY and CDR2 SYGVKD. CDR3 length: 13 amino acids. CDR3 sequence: CATRGLVDYEQYF. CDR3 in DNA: TGTGCCACCCGCGGCCTAGTGGACTACGAGCAGTACTTC.

CDR3 region: CASSVATPVRSGGYNEQFF. Written as DNA, the CDR3 is TGTGCCAGCAGCGTAGCCACCCCCGTCCGTAGCGGGGGCTACAATGAGCAGTTCTTC. The chain has TRBV9 and TRBJ2-1, with 9 positions matching TRBD2. The CDR3 length is 19 residues. V lost 0 bases and J lost 3; bases outside the gene matches: 13. Germline CDR1 and CDR2: SGDLS and YYNGEE.

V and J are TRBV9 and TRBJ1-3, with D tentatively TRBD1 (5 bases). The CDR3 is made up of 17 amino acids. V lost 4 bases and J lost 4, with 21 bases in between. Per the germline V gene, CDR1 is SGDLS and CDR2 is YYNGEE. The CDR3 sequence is CASSFTKTGTQGNTIYF. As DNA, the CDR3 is TGTGCCAGCAGCTTCACTAAAACCGGGACTCAAGGAAACACCATATATTTT.

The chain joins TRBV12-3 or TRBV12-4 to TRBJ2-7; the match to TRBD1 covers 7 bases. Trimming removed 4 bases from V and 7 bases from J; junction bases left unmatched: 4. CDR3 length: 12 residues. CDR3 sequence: CASSSEQGEQYF. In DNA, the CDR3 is TGTGCCAGCAGTTCCGAACAGGGGGAGCAGTACTTC.

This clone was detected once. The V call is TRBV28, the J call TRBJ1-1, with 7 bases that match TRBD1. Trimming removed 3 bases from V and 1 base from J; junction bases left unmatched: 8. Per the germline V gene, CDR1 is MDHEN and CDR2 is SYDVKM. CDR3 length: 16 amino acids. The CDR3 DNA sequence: TGTGCCAGCAGTTTGGGGCAGGGGGTAGGGAACACTGAAGCTTTCTTT. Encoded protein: CASSLGQGVGNTEAFF.

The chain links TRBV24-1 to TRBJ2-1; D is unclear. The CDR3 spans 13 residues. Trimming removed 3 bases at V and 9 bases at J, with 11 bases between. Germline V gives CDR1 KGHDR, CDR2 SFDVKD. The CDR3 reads CATSDPLDFEQFF. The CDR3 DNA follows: TGTGCCACCAGTGATCCGCTGGATTTTGAGCAGTTCTTC.

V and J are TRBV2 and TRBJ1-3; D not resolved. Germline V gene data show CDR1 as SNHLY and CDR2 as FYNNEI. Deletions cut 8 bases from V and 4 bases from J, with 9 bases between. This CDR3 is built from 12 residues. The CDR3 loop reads CASGSYGNTIYF. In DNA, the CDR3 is TGTGCCAGCGGGAGTTACGGAAACACCATATATTTT.

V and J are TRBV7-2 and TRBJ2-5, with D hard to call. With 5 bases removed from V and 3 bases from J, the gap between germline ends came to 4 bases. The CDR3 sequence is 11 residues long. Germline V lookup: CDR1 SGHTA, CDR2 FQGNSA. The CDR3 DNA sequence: TGTGCCAGCAGCCCTAAAGAGACCCAGTACTTC. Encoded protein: CASSPKETQYF.

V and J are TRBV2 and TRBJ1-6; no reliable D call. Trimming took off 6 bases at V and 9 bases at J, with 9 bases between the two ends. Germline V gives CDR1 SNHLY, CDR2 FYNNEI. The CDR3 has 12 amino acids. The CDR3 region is CASRMDRSPLHF. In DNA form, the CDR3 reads TGTGCCAGCAGGATGGACCGTTCACCCCTCCACTTT.

The DNA for the CDR3 is TGTGCCAGCAGCCAAGATTGGGCGGCCTCCGACCGGGGGCAGTTCTTC. Its translation: CASSQDWAASDRGQFF. This chain links TRBV3-1 (or the pseudogene TRBV3-2) with TRBJ2-1; TRBD2 is a possible D gene (5 bases). The CDR3 covers 16 residues. V lost 0 bases to trimming and J lost 12 bases, with 21 bases between them. Germline CDR1 reads LGHDT; CDR2 reads YNNKEL (reference sequence).

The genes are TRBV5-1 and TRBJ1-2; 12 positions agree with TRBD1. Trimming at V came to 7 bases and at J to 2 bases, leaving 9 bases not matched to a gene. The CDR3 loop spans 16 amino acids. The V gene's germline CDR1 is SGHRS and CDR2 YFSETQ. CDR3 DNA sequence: TGCGCCAGCTACGACAAGGGGACAGGGGGCAACTATGGCTACACCTTC. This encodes CASYDKGTGGNYGYTF.

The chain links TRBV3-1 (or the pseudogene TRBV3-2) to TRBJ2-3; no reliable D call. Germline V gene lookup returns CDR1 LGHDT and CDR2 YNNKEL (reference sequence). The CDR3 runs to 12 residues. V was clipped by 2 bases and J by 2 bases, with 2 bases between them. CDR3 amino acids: CASSQITDTQYF. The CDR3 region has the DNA TGTGCCAGCAGCCAAATCACAGATACGCAGTATTTT.

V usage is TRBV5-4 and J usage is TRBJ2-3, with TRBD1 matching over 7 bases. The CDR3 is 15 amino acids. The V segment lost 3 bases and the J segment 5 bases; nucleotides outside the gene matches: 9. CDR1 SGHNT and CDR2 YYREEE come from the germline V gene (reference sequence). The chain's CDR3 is CASSSRDRREDTQYF. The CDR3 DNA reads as TGTGCCAGCAGCTCCCGGGACAGAAGAGAAGATACGCAGTATTTT.

CDR3 region: CASSPMGQGYGYTF. For the CDR3, the DNA is TGCGCCAGCAGCCCCATGGGACAGGGCTATGGCTACACCTTC. The chain joins TRBV4-3 to TRBJ1-2, with 9 bases that match TRBD1. With V trimmed by 4 bases and J by 4 bases, 4 bases remained unmatched. Germline V gene data show CDR1 as LGHNA and CDR2 as YSLEER. The CDR3 runs to 14 residues.